These 16 T cell receptor beta chains originate from one sample sequenced in a study of T cell responses to AZD1222 COVID-19 vaccine. Sequenced by immunoSEQ multiplex PCR; TCRdb stores in-frame clones only, minus some. The table lists about 94,000 clones, 90% of them singletons. This specimen consisted of peripheral blood, obtained on day 0 of AZD1222 vaccination. The receptor set was obtained from an adult in good health.

The J gene is TRBJ2-2, the V gene TRBV20-1; tentatively, D is TRBD1 (7 bases). The CDR3 consists of 15 residues. The ends were cut back, 3 bases at V and 7 bases at J, with 18 bases in the middle. CDR1 DFQATT and CDR2 SNEGSKA come from the germline V gene (reference sequence). CDR3: CSASTNRGGIGELFF. The CDR3 coding sequence is TGCAGTGCTAGTACGAACAGGGGCGGGATCGGGGAGCTGTTTTTT.

The chain has TRBV5-1 and TRBJ1-2; a weak D match, TRBD1 (6 bases). Trimming stripped 2 bases from V and 1 base from J, with 9 bases between. This CDR3 region has 14 residues. CDR1 is SGHRS and CDR2 is YFSETQ in the germline V gene. The CDR3 spells CASSFRDINYGYTF. For the CDR3, the DNA is TGCGCCAGCAGCTTCCGGGACATTAACTATGGCTACACCTTC.

CDR3 amino acids: CASSQSGGARDEQFF. The CDR3 nucleotides read TGCGCCAGCAGCCAAAGCGGGGGGGCCAGGGATGAGCAGTTCTTC. The chain joins TRBV5-1 to TRBJ2-1, with 10 positions matching TRBD2. Looked up from germline, CDR1 is SGHRS and CDR2 is YFSETQ. This CDR3 has 15 residues. The trim removed 4 bases at V and 8 bases at J, leaving 9 bases unmatched.

The chain combines TRBV30 with TRBJ2-5, with no clear D. The CDR3 spans 13 residues. CDR1 and CDR2 from the germline V gene are GTSNPN and SVGIG (reference sequence). Between the trimmed V and J ends, which lost 0 bases and 2 bases, there was a span of 7 bases. The CDR3 sequence is CAWSVRSQETQYF. CDR3 nucleotide sequence: TGTGCCTGGAGTGTACGTTCGCAAGAGACCCAGTACTTC.

CDR3 bases: TGCAGCGCCGGAGGACAGGACCTGCGACATACGCAGTATTTT. Translating it yields CSAGGQDLRHTQYF. V and J are TRBV29-1 and TRBJ2-3, with 7 bases fitting TRBD1. V shed 7 bases, J shed 7 bases, and the junction held 14 bases outside the gene matches. The V gene's germline CDR1 is SQVTM and CDR2 ANQGSEA. The CDR3 totals 14 residues.

V usage is TRBV5-5 and J usage is TRBJ1-1; TRBD1 is a possible D gene (6 bases). The CDR3 covers 14 residues. The V end lost 3 bases, the J end lost 4 bases, and 13 bases lay between the germline ends. Germline V gives CDR1 SGHKS, CDR2 YYEKEE (reference sequence). The CDR3 protein is CASSWAGEGTEAFF. The CDR3 DNA reads as TGTGCCAGCAGCTGGGCAGGGGAAGGCACTGAAGCTTTCTTT.

This sequence joins TRBV7-9 and TRBJ2-7; D is ambiguous. Germline V gene lookup returns CDR1 SEHNR and CDR2 FQNEAQ (reference sequence). This CDR3 is built from 11 residues. The V end lost 5 bases, the J end lost 1 base, and 3 bases lay between the germline ends. CDR3 sequence reads: CASSVSYEQYF. The CDR3 bases are TGTGCCAGCAGCGTTTCCTACGAGCAGTACTTC.

The chain links TRBV29-1 to TRBJ1-4; the D gene is possibly TRBD1 (5 bases). CDR3 length: 12 amino acids. V gave up 5 bases and J gave up 6 bases, with 10 bases separating them. Germline values: CDR1 SQVTM, CDR2 ANQGSEA. The DNA for the CDR3 is TGCAGCGTTCAGCGGGGGGATGAAAAACTGTTTTTT. Protein sequence: CSVQRGDEKLFF.

J is TRBJ2-5 and V is TRBV6-5, with TRBD2 matching 9 bases. Trimming took 2 bases from V and 6 from J; bases not matched to a gene: 10. The length of the CDR3 is 16 residues. The V gene's germline CDR1 is MNHEY and CDR2 SVGAGI. The CDR3 protein is CASSYGSAGGPKTQYF. The CDR3 DNA is TGTGCCAGCAGTTACGGATCGGCGGGGGGGCCGAAGACCCAGTACTTC.

V and J are TRBV7-9 and TRBJ1-5; no reliable D call. V lost 5 bases, J lost 0 bases, and 11 bases lay in between. The CDR3 is made up of 15 amino acids. The germline CDR1 and CDR2 sequences are SEHNR and FQNEAQ (reference sequence). CDR3 in amino acids: CASSPEPNSNQPQHF. The CDR3 bases are TGTGCCAGCAGCCCGGAGCCGAATAGCAATCAGCCCCAGCATTTT.

This clone appeared a single time. The chain has TRBV18 and TRBJ2-3, with D unclear. V lost 1 base and J lost 1, with 3 bases in between. Per the germline V gene, CDR1 is KGHSH and CDR2 is LQKENI. This CDR3 contains 13 residues. The CDR3 DNA reads as TGTGCCAGCTCACCACGACGCACAGATACGCAGTATTTT. Protein sequence: CASSPRRTDTQYF.

The genes are TRBV15 and TRBJ2-1, with D possibly being TRBD1 or TRBD2 (6 bases each). The CDR3 covers 16 residues. Trimming shortened V by 7 bases and J by 7 bases, and 23 bases separated the two germline ends. Germline V gene lookup returns CDR1 LNHNV and CDR2 YYDKDF (reference sequence). CDR3 amino acids: CATTGGVGGFFNEQFF. The CDR3 DNA reads TGTGCCACCACAGGAGGCGTGGGGGGCTTCTTTAATGAGCAGTTCTTC.

V and J are TRBV19 and TRBJ1-5, with TRBD1 identical over 10 bases. This CDR3 comprises 13 residues. V lost 7 bases, J lost 7 bases, and 4 bases stayed unmatched. CDR1 is LNHDA, CDR2 SQIVND, per germline (reference sequence). Here the CDR3 reads CASTGQGGQPQHF. CDR3 coding DNA: TGTGCCAGTACAGGACAGGGGGGGCAGCCCCAGCATTTT.

V usage is TRBV19 and J usage is TRBJ2-2, with D tentatively TRBD1 (5 bases). Germline loops: CDR1 LNHDA, CDR2 SQIVND (reference sequence). The CDR3 sequence is 15 residues long. The V gene lost 9 bases and the J gene lost 7 bases, with 21 bases spanning the gap. The CDR3 DNA follows: TGTGCCAGCCATCCACAAGCAGGGATCAGCGGGGAGCTGTTTTTT. Amino acid sequence: CASHPQAGISGELFF.

A single count supports this clone. The rearrangement uses TRBV18 and TRBJ2-7, with 8 bases fitting TRBD1. Unmatched junction bases numbered 6, after V lost 2 bases and J lost 6 bases. This CDR3 comprises 14 residues. CDR1 KGHSH and CDR2 LQKENI come from the germline V gene. CDR3 loop: CASSPSQGAAEQYF. The CDR3 region has the DNA TGTGCCAGCTCACCATCCCAGGGGGCGGCCGAGCAGTACTTC.

The V and J genes are TRBV5-1 and TRBJ2-5; 15 bases agree with TRBD2. Losses at the gene ends were 7 bases for V and 5 bases for J; bases not matched to a gene: 15. Germline lookup yields CDR1 SGHRS and CDR2 YFSETQ. The CDR3 is made up of 18 amino acids. This CDR3 is CASWNPGLAGGRGETQYF. CDR3 bases: TGCGCCAGCTGGAACCCGGGACTAGCGGGGGGCCGAGGTGAGACCCAGTACTTC.